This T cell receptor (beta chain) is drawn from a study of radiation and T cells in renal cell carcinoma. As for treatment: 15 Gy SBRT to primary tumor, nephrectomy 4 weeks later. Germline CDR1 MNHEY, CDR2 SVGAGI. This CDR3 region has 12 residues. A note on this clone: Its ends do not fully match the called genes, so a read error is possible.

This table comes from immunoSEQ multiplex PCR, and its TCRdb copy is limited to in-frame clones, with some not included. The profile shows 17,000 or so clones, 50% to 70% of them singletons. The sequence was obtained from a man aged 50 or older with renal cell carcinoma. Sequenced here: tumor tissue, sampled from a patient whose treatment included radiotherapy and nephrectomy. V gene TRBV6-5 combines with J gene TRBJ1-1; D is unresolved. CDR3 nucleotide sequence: TGTGCCAGCAGACCTAACCGGGCTGAGGCTTTCTTT. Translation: CASRPNRAEAFF.